This T cell receptor beta chain stems from a study of early T cells in non-severe SARS-CoV-2 infection. Per the germline V gene, CDR1 is LGHNT and CDR2 is FRNRAP. Losses at the gene ends were 2 bases for V and 2 bases for J; bases not matched to a gene: 15. This CDR3 region has 20 residues. This clonotype appeared many times. TCRdb itself ran the 5' RACE reads through MiXCR, one entry per CDR3 protein. The sample holds roughly 68,000 distinct CDR3 sequences; 4.9% are singletons and the top ten take 4% to 5%. The receptor was derived from an adult who was a healthcare worker with PCR-confirmed SARS-CoV-2 infection or an uninfected control (not recorded which). Sequencing input: whole blood. The gene calls are TRBV12-5 and TRBJ2-7; 13 nucleotides line up with TRBD2. CDR3 residues: CASGLPLKSGLAGHPYEQYF. In nucleotides, the CDR3 is TGTGCTAGTGGTTTGCCACTTAAATCGGGACTAGCGGGGCACCCCTACGAGCAGTACTTC. Supplemented by reference TRBV12-5 and TRBJ2-7, the full variable domain reads DARVTQTPRHKVTEMGQEVTMRCQPILGHNTVFWYRQTMMQGLELLAYFRNRAPLDDSGMPKDRFSAEMPDATLATLKIQPSEPRDSAVYFCASGLPLKSGLAGHPYEQYFGPGTRLTVT.